Following are 14 T cell receptor beta chains from one sample sequenced in a study of shared clonotypes between healthy human individuals. Sequencing was performed with immunoSEQ multiplex PCR; in TCRdb, only in-frame clones are kept and a portion is missing. The data hold about 2 million clones, with about 94% observed a single time. CD45RO-negative, CCR7-positively selected cells formed the naive CD8 fraction, excluding terminally differentiated effector memory CD45RA+ cells. Sample: naive CD8+ T cells sorted from blood. The source of these receptors is a man between 18 and 29 years old in good health.

J is TRBJ1-1 and V is TRBV7-9; D might be TRBD1 (5 bases). Trimming cost V 6 bases and J 1 base, with 15 bases left between them. Germline-derived CDR1 and CDR2 are SEHNR and FQNEAQ (reference sequence). The CDR3 consists of 15 residues. CDR3 sequence (DNA): TGTGCCAGCAGTTCTTTGGGACTGCAGAACACTGAAGCTTTCTTT. Protein sequence: CASSSLGLQNTEAFF.

This sequence joins TRBV7-8 and TRBJ2-3; 8 bases match TRBD1. Germline CDR1 reads SGHVS; CDR2 reads FQNEAQ. Trimming took 2 bases from V and 2 from J; bases not matched to a gene: 3. This CDR3 has 15 residues. CDR3 protein: CASSLTTGATDTQYF. CDR3 nucleotide sequence: TGTGCCAGCAGCTTAACGACAGGGGCCACAGATACGCAGTATTTT.

The chain combines TRBV27 with TRBJ2-7; TRBD1 aligns across 9 bases. The V gene end was trimmed by 5 bases and the J gene end by 3 bases; junction bases not matched to a gene: 5. This CDR3 spans 14 amino acids. Germline CDR1 reads MNHEY; CDR2 reads SMNVEV (reference sequence). CDR3 amino acids: CASSEDRGFYEQYF. CDR3 nucleotides: TGTGCCAGCAGTGAAGACAGGGGGTTCTACGAGCAGTACTTC.

The chain is built from TRBV18 and TRBJ2-7; possible D gene TRBD2, 7 bases. This CDR3 spans 16 amino acids. V was trimmed by 2 bases and J by 0 bases, leaving 14 bases between them. Germline CDR1 reads KGHSH; CDR2 reads LQKENI. CDR3 protein: CASSPWGGDLSYEQYF. The CDR3 DNA follows: TGTGCCAGCTCACCATGGGGGGGCGACCTCTCCTACGAGCAGTACTTC.

The V call is TRBV19, the J call TRBJ2-6; 12 nucleotides match TRBD1. Trimming took 5 bases from V and 2 from J; bases not matched to a gene: 7. This CDR3 has 18 amino acids. CDR1 is LNHDA, CDR2 SQIVND, per germline (reference sequence). The CDR3 reads CASSHFRDRGPGANVLTF. The CDR3 DNA reads as TGTGCCAGTAGTCATTTCCGGGACAGGGGGCCTGGGGCCAACGTCCTGACTTTC.

The J gene is TRBJ1-1, the V gene TRBV4-1, with D possibly matching TRBD1 (5 bases). The V and J ends lost 0 bases and 3 bases respectively, with 11 bases between them. The CDR3 is made up of 15 amino acids. Germline V gene lookup returns CDR1 MGHRA and CDR2 YSYEKL. This chain's CDR3 is CASSQDATRDTEAFF. The CDR3 nucleotides are TGCGCCAGCAGCCAAGACGCCACCAGGGACACTGAAGCTTTCTTT.

This chain connects TRBV6-1 to TRBJ1-2; D is perhaps TRBD1 (6 bases). V gave up 4 bases and J gave up 12 bases, with 9 bases separating them. Per the germline V gene, CDR1 is MNHNS and CDR2 is SASEGT. This CDR3 is 10 amino acids long. CDR3: CASSATGNTF. CDR3 coding DNA: TGTGCCAGCAGTGCCACAGGGAACACCTTC.

This CDR3 reads CASSLSDTNTEAFF. The CDR3 DNA is TGTGCCAGCAGTTTATCGGACACGAACACTGAAGCTTTCTTT. This sequence joins TRBV27 and TRBJ1-1; possible D gene TRBD1, 5 bases. This CDR3 has 14 residues. Germline values: CDR1 MNHEY, CDR2 SMNVEV (reference sequence). Trimming cost V 0 bases and J 1 base, with 6 bases left between them.

The gene calls are TRBV5-6 and TRBJ2-5; TRBD1 is a possible D gene (6 bases). The CDR3 covers 18 residues. V dropped 4 bases and J dropped 2 bases, with 24 bases sitting between them. From germline, CDR1 is SGHDT and CDR2 YYEEEE. CDR3 coding DNA: TGTGCCAGCAGCCCTACGGTCGGAACAGGGAGATTTCAAGAGACCCAGTACTTC. Residues: CASSPTVGTGRFQETQYF.

The chain links TRBV10-3 to TRBJ1-1; no clear D gene. Trimming removed 3 bases at V and 1 base at J, with 12 bases between. Germline V gives CDR1 ENHRY, CDR2 SYGVKD. The CDR3 extends over 15 amino acids. Here the CDR3 DNA reads TGTGCCATCAGTGAAGGTCTGTCGGGGAACACTGAAGCTTTCTTT. It specifies CAISEGLSGNTEAFF.

The chain carries TRBV5-1 and TRBJ2-2; D is perhaps TRBD1 or TRBD2 (6 bases each). CDR3 size: 15 residues. Trimming stripped 0 bases from V and 7 bases from J, with 13 bases between. Germline V gene lookup returns CDR1 SGHRS and CDR2 YFSETQ. CDR3 nucleotides: TGCGCCAGCAGCTTGGAGGGGGGCCAGTACGGGGAGCTGTTTTTT. It yields the protein CASSLEGGQYGELFF.

This clone was detected once. The V call is TRBV2, the J call TRBJ1-6; no definite D call. V lost 1 base and J lost 9, with 13 bases in between. The CDR3 has 15 amino acids. Germline values: CDR1 SNHLY, CDR2 FYNNEI. In DNA form, the CDR3 reads TGTGCCAGCAGTGAAGACGGAGGACTATTTTCACCCCTCCACTTT. This sequence encodes CASSEDGGLFSPLHF.

The chain combines TRBV7-9 with TRBJ1-1, with D hard to call. The CDR3 has 15 amino acids. The V and J ends lost 1 base and 6 bases respectively, with 15 bases between them. Germline CDR1 and CDR2: SEHNR and FQNEAQ (reference sequence). The CDR3 sequence: CASSLVLGVGAEAFF. As DNA, the CDR3 is TGTGCCAGCAGCTTAGTTCTCGGTGTTGGCGCTGAAGCTTTCTTT. Full variable domain (missing parts from reference TRBV7-9 and TRBJ1-1): DTGVSQNPRHKITKRGQNVTFRCDPISEHNRLYWYRQTLGQGPEFLTYFQNEAQLEKSRLLSDRFSAERPKGSFSTLEIQRTEQGDSAMYLCASSLVLGVGAEAFFGQGTRLTVV.

This chain uses TRBV10-3 with TRBJ2-7; D unresolved. V lost 8 bases, J lost 0 bases, and 5 bases lay in between. The CDR3 loop spans 11 amino acids. From germline, CDR1 is ENHRY and CDR2 SYGVKD. CDR3 sequence (DNA): TGTGCCATCGGGGTCTCCTACGAGCAGTACTTC. Its protein product is CAIGVSYEQYF.